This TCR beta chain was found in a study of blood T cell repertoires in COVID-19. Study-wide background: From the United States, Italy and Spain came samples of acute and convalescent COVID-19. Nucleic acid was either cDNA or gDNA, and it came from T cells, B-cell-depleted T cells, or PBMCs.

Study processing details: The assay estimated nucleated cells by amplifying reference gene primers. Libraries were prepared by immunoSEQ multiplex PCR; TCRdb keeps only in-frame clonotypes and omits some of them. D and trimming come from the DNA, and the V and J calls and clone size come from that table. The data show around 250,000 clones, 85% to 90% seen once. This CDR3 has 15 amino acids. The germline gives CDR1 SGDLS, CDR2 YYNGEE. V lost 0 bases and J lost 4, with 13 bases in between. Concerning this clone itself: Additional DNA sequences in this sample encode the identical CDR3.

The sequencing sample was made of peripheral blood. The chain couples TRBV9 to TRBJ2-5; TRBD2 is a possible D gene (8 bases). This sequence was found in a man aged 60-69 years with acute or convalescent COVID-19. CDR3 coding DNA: TGTGCCAGCAGCGTAGCCGGGAGGGGGCCAGAGACCCAGTACTTC. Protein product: CASSVAGRGPETQYF.